The 32 T cell receptor beta chains presented below share a single source sample, sequenced in a study of T cells in Graves' hyperthyroidism and ophthalmopathy. RNA transcripts gave rise to amplified TCR beta CDR3 regions. Researchers ran a first-round RT-PCR on the TCR CDR3 using the HTBI primer set. TCRdb analysed the multiplex PCR reads with MiXCR anew, one entry per CDR3 protein. The sample has 250,000 to 300,000 distinct CDR3 sequences; approximately 19% are singletons. Sequencing was carried out using blood. These receptors originate from a man aged 45-65 years with Graves' ophthalmopathy.

This chain joins TRBV29-1 and TRBJ2-7; D remains ambiguous. Trimming removed 1 base from V and 2 bases from J, with 12 bases in between. The CDR3 has 14 residues. The V gene's germline CDR1 is SQVTM and CDR2 ANQGSEA. DNA for the CDR3: TGCAGCGTTGAAGGGGATCCCCATACCTACGAGCAGTACTTC. It is translated as CSVEGDPHTYEQYF.

V and J are TRBV12-3 or TRBV12-4 and TRBJ2-1; tentatively, D is TRBD2 (7 bases). The CDR3 covers 19 residues. Trimming cost V 6 bases and J 7 bases, with 31 bases left between them. CDR3: CASSLRGVGGGPRGNEQFF. Written as DNA, the CDR3 is TGTGCCAGCAGCCTAAGGGGGGTAGGGGGAGGGCCGCGGGGGAATGAGCAGTTCTTC.

The V gene is TRBV6-1, the J gene TRBJ1-1, with D unresolved. V shed 6 bases and J shed 3 bases, with 11 bases lying between them. CDR1 is MNHNS and CDR2 is SASEGT in the germline V gene. The CDR3 runs to 13 residues. The CDR3 loop is CASSLRGYTEAFF. The CDR3 bases are TGTGCCAGCAGCCTACGAGGGTACACTGAAGCTTTCTTT.

This clonotype was detected many times. This chain connects TRBV11-3 to TRBJ2-2; the D gene is possibly TRBD1 (6 bases). V was cut by 0 bases and J by 7 bases, with 9 bases left in between. This CDR3 has 14 residues. Germline assignment: CDR1 SGHNT and CDR2 YENEEA. This CDR3 reads CASSLDEGHGELFF. The CDR3 nucleotides are TGTGCCAGCAGCTTAGATGAGGGACACGGGGAGCTGTTTTTT.

This sequence joins TRBV5-1 and TRBJ2-7, with D tentatively TRBD1 or TRBD2 (5 bases each). This CDR3 has 15 amino acids. Germline lookup yields CDR1 SGHRS and CDR2 YFSETQ. Trimming took off 0 bases at V and 4 bases at J, with 14 bases between the two ends. DNA for the CDR3: TGCGCCAGCAGCTTGGCCCCGGGACCATTTTACGAGCAGTACTTC. Protein product: CASSLAPGPFYEQYF.

The chain is built from TRBV7-2 and TRBJ2-1; 7 nucleotides agree with TRBD2. This CDR3 is 14 amino acids long. V was clipped by 2 bases and J by 4 bases; unmatched bases: 2. From germline, CDR1 is SGHTA and CDR2 FQGNSA. Here the CDR3 reads CASSLRDYYNEQFF. CDR3 nucleotides: TGTGCCAGCAGCTTACGGGACTATTACAATGAGCAGTTCTTC. Full variable domain (rest looked up from reference TRBV7-2 and TRBJ2-1): GAGVSQSPSNKVTEKGKDVELRCDPISGHTALYWYRQSLGQGLEFLIYFQGNSAPDKSGLPSDRFSAERTGGSVSTLTIQRTQQEDSAVYLCASSLRDYYNEQFFGPGTRLTVL.

This chain joins TRBV5-1 and TRBJ2-5; 10 nucleotides agree with TRBD2. From germline, CDR1 is SGHRS and CDR2 YFSETQ. The CDR3 contains 17 residues. V dropped 4 bases and J dropped 1; count of bases not matched to a gene: 10. Here the CDR3 DNA reads TGCGCCAGCAGCCTGGGAGGACTAGCGGAGACCCAAGAGACCCAGTACTTC. This translates into CASSLGGLAETQETQYF.

The gene calls are TRBV6-2 or TRBV6-3 and TRBJ2-3; 13 bases line up with TRBD2. This CDR3 has 17 amino acids. V lost 6 bases, J lost 3 bases, and 9 bases stayed unmatched. Per the germline V gene, CDR1 is MNHEY and CDR2 is SVGEGT. The CDR3 sequence is CASRILAGGPSTDTQYF. The CDR3 DNA is TGTGCCAGCAGGATACTAGCGGGAGGGCCCTCGACAGATACGCAGTATTTT.

This clonotype has more than one count but fewer than ten. The chain uses TRBV5-1 and TRBJ2-3; TRBD2 agrees at 8 bases. CDR3 length: 15 amino acids. Germline V gives CDR1 SGHRS, CDR2 YFSETQ. Unmatched junction bases numbered 7, after V lost 3 bases and J lost 4 bases. The CDR3, as DNA: TGCGCCAGCAGCTCCCAAGCGGGAGTTGCAGATACGCAGTATTTT. Protein product: CASSSQAGVADTQYF.

This clonotype occurred many times. V and J are TRBV20-1 and TRBJ2-5; TRBD1 aligns across 7 bases. The CDR3 runs to 14 residues. With V trimmed by 1 base and J by 1 base, 3 bases remained unmatched. Germline lookup yields CDR1 DFQATT and CDR2 SNEGSKA (reference sequence). CDR3 region: CSARVGTAQETQYF. CDR3 sequence (DNA): TGCAGTGCTAGAGTCGGGACAGCCCAAGAGACCCAGTACTTC.

In its sample, this clonotype was seen many times. The chain employs TRBV11-2 and TRBJ2-1; 7 bases are shared with TRBD2. This CDR3 has 18 residues. The germline CDR1 and CDR2 sequences are SGHAT and FQNNGV. J gave up 2 bases and V 2 bases, and 12 bases lay outside the gene matches. CDR3: CASSLRGWGGTTYNEQFF. The CDR3 DNA follows: TGTGCCAGCAGCTTAAGGGGCTGGGGGGGGACCACCTACAATGAGCAGTTCTTC. Filled out from reference TRBV11-2 and TRBJ2-1, the complete variable domain reads EAGVAQSPRYKIIEKRQSVAFWCNPISGHATLYWYQQILGQGPKLLIQFQNNGVVDDSQLPKDRFSAERLKGVDSTLKIQPAKLEDSAVYLCASSLRGWGGTTYNEQFFGPGTRLTVL.

V usage is TRBV30 and J usage is TRBJ1-3; D not certain. Trimming left V 0 bases short and J 1 base short, with 7 bases between. The CDR3 contains 14 residues. In germline, CDR1 is GTSNPN, CDR2 SVGIG (reference sequence). The DNA for the CDR3 is TGTGCCTGGAGTGTACGAGGATCTGGAAACACCATATATTTT. Protein: CAWSVRGSGNTIYF.

The V and J genes are TRBV18 and TRBJ2-1, with D uncertain. The CDR3 loop spans 12 amino acids. Per the germline V gene, CDR1 is KGHSH and CDR2 is LQKENI. V gave up 0 bases and J gave up 7 bases, with 4 bases separating them. The CDR3: CASSPPLNEQFF. The CDR3 bases are TGTGCCAGCTCACCACCGTTAAATGAGCAGTTCTTC.

This clonotype was observed at least ten times. The chain recombines TRBV11-2 with TRBJ2-5; D gene unclear. The V gene lost 9 bases and the J gene lost 1 base, with 12 bases spanning the gap. Germline V CDR1 and CDR2: SGHAT, FQNNGV. The CDR3 sequence is 13 residues long. The CDR3 region is CASQRTPQETQYF. The CDR3 DNA follows: TGTGCCAGTCAGCGTACTCCCCAAGAGACCCAGTACTTC.

The V call is TRBV10-1, the J call TRBJ2-1; D not certain. The ends were cut back, 1 base at V and 9 bases at J, with 7 bases in the middle. The CDR3 totals 12 residues. Germline V gene sequence: CDR1 WNHNN, CDR2 SYGVQD (reference sequence). CDR3 DNA sequence: TGCGCCAGCAGTGAGTACACGGGTGAGCAGTTCTTC. As protein: CASSEYTGEQFF.

This clonotype appeared many times. This rearrangement joins TRBV4-1 to TRBJ1-2; D gene ambiguous. V lost 3 bases and J lost 4, with 15 bases in between. Germline V gene data show CDR1 as MGHRA and CDR2 as YSYEKL. This CDR3 spans 15 amino acids. CDR3 nucleotides: TGCGCCAGCAGCCAGAACCGCCCGCCGGGCTATGGCTACACCTTC. Residues: CASSQNRPPGYGYTF.

The rearrangement uses TRBV6-5 and TRBJ1-2; a weak D match, TRBD1 (5 bases). CDR3 length equals 15 residues. Looked up from germline, CDR1 is MNHEY and CDR2 is SVGAGI. The germline V and J ends were trimmed by 3 bases and 2 bases, with 13 bases remaining between them. CDR3 residues: CASSYGPGQNYGYTF. CDR3 nucleotide sequence: TGTGCCAGCAGTTATGGTCCAGGGCAGAACTATGGCTACACCTTC.

The table lists this clonotype with a few counts. The chain carries TRBV28 and TRBJ2-7, with 7 nucleotides matching TRBD2. CDR1 and CDR2 (germline): MDHEN, SYDVKM. The CDR3 runs 14 residues. CDR3 bases: TGTGCGGCCGGCGGGGAGGGCTTTGTAAACGAGCAGTACTTC. This sequence encodes CAAGGEGFVNEQYF. Variable domain in full (rest from reference TRBV28 and TRBJ2-7): DVKVTQSSRYLVKRTGEKVFLECVQDMDHENMFWYRQDPGLGLRLIYFSYDVKMKEKGDIPEGYSVSREKKERFSLILESASTNQTSMYLCAAGGEGFVNEQYFGPGTRLTVT.

The table lists this clonotype with many counts. V and J are TRBV18 and TRBJ1-1; no clear D. The CDR3 sequence is 14 residues long. Germline assignment: CDR1 KGHSH and CDR2 LQKENI. Between the trimmed V and J ends, which lost 5 bases and 1 base, there was a span of 11 bases. The CDR3 coding sequence is TGTGCCAGCTCAACCAATTGGGGGAACACTGAAGCTTTCTTT. Protein product: CASSTNWGNTEAFF.

The chain links TRBV6-2 or TRBV6-3 to TRBJ1-1; D unresolved. From germline, CDR1 is MNHEY and CDR2 SVGEGT. This CDR3 spans 13 amino acids. Trimming took off 10 bases at V and 0 bases at J, with 12 bases between the two ends. The CDR3, as DNA: TGTGCCACCAGGAAGGGAATGAACACTGAAGCTTTCTTT. Translation: CATRKGMNTEAFF.

This clonotype has just a few counts. An end of the junction differs from the germline gene, which may be a read error. The V call is TRBV27, the J call TRBJ2-1, with D perhaps matching TRBD1 (6 bases). The CDR3 runs 17 residues. From germline, CDR1 is MNHEY and CDR2 SMNVEV (reference sequence). The CDR3 DNA is TGTGCCAGCAGTTTCAGACAGGATCCCCCATTCCCAAATGAGCAGCTCTTC. This codes for CASSFRQDPPFPNEQLF.

Only a few counts were recorded for this clonotype. Mismatch with germline at one junction end may stem from a read error. The DNA of the CDR3 is TGCAGTGCCAGAGGGGACAGGGCATCCTACGAGCAGTACTTC. This encodes CSARGDRASYEQYF. The rearrangement joins TRBV20-1 to TRBJ2-7; 9 bases line up with TRBD1. This CDR3 comprises 14 residues. CDR1 and CDR2 (germline): DFQATT, SNEGSKA (reference sequence).

This clonotype occurred a few times. V usage is TRBV24-1 and J usage is TRBJ2-5, with 9 bases fitting TRBD1. The CDR3 covers 15 residues. Germline trimming cut 3 bases from V and 4 bases from J; bases unmatched to any gene: 5. Germline assignment: CDR1 KGHDR and CDR2 SFDVKD. In DNA form, the CDR3 reads TGTGCCACCAGTGATCACAGGGGGCAGGGAGAGACCCAGTACTTC. Translating gives CATSDHRGQGETQYF.

Ten or more counts support this clonotype. V gene TRBV28 combines with J gene TRBJ2-7; TRBD1 aligns across 9 bases. The V segment lost 6 bases and the J segment 7 bases; nucleotides outside the gene matches: 7. The CDR3 has 13 residues. Germline V lookup: CDR1 MDHEN, CDR2 SYDVKM. The CDR3 sequence: CASRGQGLREQYF. CDR3 DNA: TGTGCCAGCAGAGGACAGGGGTTGAGGGAGCAGTACTTC.

This clonotype was found a few times. The chain joins TRBV14 to TRBJ1-6, with D unresolved. The ends were cut back, 2 bases at V and 7 bases at J, with 9 bases in the middle. The CDR3 is 14 amino acids. Germline CDR1 and CDR2: SGHDN and FVKESK. In DNA, the CDR3 is TGTGCCAGCAGCCAACGGTCCTTCAATTCACCCCTCCACTTT. This gives the protein CASSQRSFNSPLHF.

About this clonotype itself: One end of the junction does not line up with germline, which may come from a read error. The chain uses TRBV7-8 and TRBJ2-7; 11 nucleotides align to TRBD2. Germline CDR1 reads SGHVS; CDR2 reads FQNEAQ. The CDR3 spans 16 residues. This CDR3 is CASSLAPGLADYEQYF. Here the CDR3 DNA reads TGTGCCAGCAGTTTAGCCCCGGGACTAGCGGACTACGAGCAGTACTTC. Together with reference TRBV7-8 and TRBJ2-7, the CDR3 gives the full variable domain: GAGVSQSPRYKVAKRGQDVALRCDPISGHVSLFWYQQALGQGPEFLTYFQNEAQLDKSGLPSDRFFAERPEGSVSTLKIQRTQQEDSAVYLCASSLAPGLADYEQYFGPGTRLTVT.

In its sample, this clonotype was seen many times. CDR3 coding DNA: TGCAGTGCTTTGGGACCGTTGGCCTCGAACGAGCAGTACTTC. Its protein is CSALGPLASNEQYF. The chain recombines TRBV20-1 with TRBJ2-7; either TRBD1 or TRBD2 may fit D (5 bases each). Trimming stripped 5 bases from V and 5 bases from J, with 19 bases between. CDR1 and CDR2 from the germline V gene are DFQATT and SNEGSKA (reference sequence). CDR3 length equals 14 residues.

This clonotype appeared many times. This chain uses TRBV7-3 with TRBJ2-1, with D uncertain. The CDR3 covers 13 residues. V gave up 4 bases and J gave up 8 bases, with 12 bases separating them. Germline CDR1 and CDR2: SGHTA and FQGTGA. CDR3 in DNA: TGTGCCAGCAGCTCAACATATCGGGATGAGCAGTTCTTC. Translating gives CASSSTYRDEQFF.

The J gene is TRBJ2-1, the V gene TRBV19; D is perhaps TRBD2 (6 bases). CDR1 is LNHDA and CDR2 is SQIVND in the germline V gene (reference sequence). Between the trimmed V and J ends, which lost 6 bases and 12 bases, there was a span of 21 bases. The CDR3 has 14 amino acids. CDR3 nucleotide sequence: TGTGCCAGTAGCCCGAGCGGGCCCTTCAAGGGGCAGTTCTTC. Its protein product is CASSPSGPFKGQFF.

This clonotype was seen ten or more times. V is TRBV28 and J is TRBJ1-2; 7 bases are a match to TRBD1. From germline, CDR1 is MDHEN and CDR2 SYDVKM. The CDR3 is made up of 14 amino acids. V dropped 1 base and J dropped 8; count of bases not matched to a gene: 7. The CDR3 here is CASSLSTGAFGYTF. The CDR3 DNA reads TGTGCCAGCAGTTTATCCACAGGGGCATTCGGCTACACCTTC.

This chain connects TRBV15 to TRBJ1-5; tentatively, D is TRBD1 (5 bases). Germline assignment: CDR1 LNHNV and CDR2 YYDKDF (reference sequence). The V and J ends lost 5 bases and 7 bases respectively, with 9 bases between them. The CDR3 contains 12 residues. CDR3 amino acids: CATSGQGQPQHF. CDR3 DNA: TGTGCCACCAGCGGGCAGGGCCAGCCCCAGCATTTT.

This clonotype was seen at least ten times. The chain has TRBV18 and TRBJ2-1; 7 bases match TRBD2. V shed 4 bases and J 7 bases; nucleotides not matched to a gene: 1. The germline CDR1 and CDR2 sequences are KGHSH and LQKENI. This CDR3 has 12 residues. CDR3: CASSRGSNEQFF. Here the CDR3 DNA reads TGTGCCAGCTCACGCGGGAGTAATGAGCAGTTCTTC.